This T cell receptor beta chain derives from a study of cytomegalovirus exposure and HLA in healthy donors. General observations from the study: A likely sequencing artifact accounted for one observed cluster of highly shared sequence variants.

In the PCR, 60 Vbeta and 13 Jbeta primers were used. Repertoires were generated with immunoSEQ multiplex PCR, while TCRdb's copy carries only in-frame clones and drops some. The profile shows fewer than 200,000 clones, roughly 82% of them singletons. Germline V gene data show CDR1 as SQVTM and CDR2 as ANQGSEA. The CDR3 covers 15 residues. The V end was cut by 5 bases, the J end by 5 bases, with 18 bases between. A word on this clone: What it recognizes is unknown.

The sequence was collected from a man in his fifties or sixties in good health and CMV-seropositive. Input material: PBMCs. This chain joins TRBV29-1 and TRBJ2-2; a possible D gene is TRBD2 (6 bases). CDR3 DNA sequence: TGCAGCGTTACGGACGGAGGGCGTGGAACCGGGGAGCTGTTTTTT. As protein: CSVTDGGRGTGELFF.